This T cell receptor (beta chain) was retrieved from a study of cytomegalovirus exposure and HLA in healthy donors. On the study more broadly: A data release that came early held tens of millions of unique TCRs from HLA-typed donors.

This clone was detected a few times. The antigen is undetermined. V was trimmed by 3 bases and J by 5 bases, leaving 13 bases between them. The CDR3 extends over 14 amino acids. Per the germline V gene, CDR1 is SGHTA and CDR2 is FQGNSA. Study-level findings and limits: CMV serostatus was the only recorded immune exposure for donors. The classifier, whose performance was assessed in both the original and validation cohorts, reportedly diagnosed cytomegalovirus status with high specificity and sensitivity. The authors confirmed in vitro that a few CMV-associated chains were specific for CMV antigens.

The PCR used 60 Vbeta and 13 Jbeta primers. This table comes from immunoSEQ multiplex PCR, and its TCRdb copy is limited to in-frame clones, with some not included. The table has 120,000 or so clones, over 65% seen once. This clonotype originated in a woman in her thirties in good health and CMV-seronegative. The chain uses TRBV7-2 and TRBJ2-5; D call uncertain. Sequencing was performed on PBMCs. CDR3 in amino acids: CASSFIVVEETQYF. In nucleotides, the CDR3 is TGTGCCAGCAGCTTCATCGTTGTGGAGGAGACCCAGTACTTC.